These 10 T cell receptor beta chains were sequenced from one sample in a study of T cell changes during pregnancy in multiple sclerosis. TCRdb's copy holds only in-frame clones and misses some; the assay was immunoSEQ multiplex PCR. The table has around 66,000 clones, about nine tenths seen once. Sequenced here: peripheral blood, sampled after pregnancy. Receptor source: a female donor in good health, enrolled as a control in a pregnancy study.

The chain uses TRBV11-2 and TRBJ2-3; D perhaps matches TRBD1 (5 bases). Trimming shortened V by 1 base and J by 2 bases, and 10 bases separated the two germline ends. Germline V gene sequence: CDR1 SGHAT, CDR2 FQNNGV. The CDR3 extends over 15 amino acids. CDR3 sequence: CASSLVAGITDTQYF. The CDR3 DNA reads as TGTGCCAGCAGCTTAGTGGCAGGGATCACAGATACGCAGTATTTT.

This clone was counted a single time. The J gene is TRBJ2-7, the V gene TRBV11-3; 9 bases are a match to TRBD1. The CDR3 extends over 14 amino acids. CDR1 and CDR2 (germline): SGHNT, YENEEA. The V gene end was trimmed by 1 base and the J gene end by 4 bases; junction bases not matched to a gene: 2. The CDR3 loop is CASSLGGTGYEQYF. CDR3 DNA sequence: TGTGCCAGCAGCTTAGGAGGGACAGGGTACGAGCAGTACTTC.

The chain is built from TRBV2 and TRBJ2-1; D ambiguous. V shed 8 bases and J shed 5 bases, with 7 bases lying between them. CDR1 is SNHLY and CDR2 is FYNNEI in the germline V gene. CDR3 length equals 11 residues. As DNA, the CDR3 is TGTGCCAGCGAAAGCGACAATGAGCAGTTCTTC. Residues: CASESDNEQFF.

V and J are TRBV5-1 and TRBJ2-7; 8 nucleotides align to TRBD1. CDR1 and CDR2 (germline): SGHRS, YFSETQ. The CDR3 is 15 amino acids. Trimming removed 3 bases from V and 3 bases from J; junction bases left unmatched: 8. CDR3 DNA sequence: TGCGCCAGCAGCTATAACGGACAGGGAGACTACGAGCAGTACTTC. It is translated as CASSYNGQGDYEQYF.

The CDR3 sequence is CASSGQGTDTQYF. The CDR3 bases are TGTGCCAGCAGTGGACAGGGCACAGATACGCAGTATTTT. This chain joins TRBV6-5 and TRBJ2-3; 7 nucleotides align to TRBD1. The CDR3 totals 13 residues. Losses at the gene ends were 5 bases for V and 1 base for J; bases not matched to a gene: 0. Germline assignment: CDR1 MNHEY and CDR2 SVGAGI.

This clone came up once. V and J are TRBV6-6 and TRBJ1-1; weak D call: TRBD1 (5 bases). V was trimmed by 0 bases and J by 2 bases, leaving 10 bases between them. The CDR3 length is 15 residues. Germline CDR1 MNHNY, CDR2 SVGAGI (reference sequence). CDR3 sequence (DNA): TGTGCCAGCAGTTACTCTAGGCAGGGAAACACTGAAGCTTTCTTT. Its translation: CASSYSRQGNTEAFF.

The rearrangement joins TRBV7-9 to TRBJ2-3; D not certain. The CDR3 sequence is 12 residues long. Germline V CDR1 and CDR2: SEHNR, FQNEAQ (reference sequence). V was pared by 6 bases and J by 4 bases, with 8 bases between. The CDR3 DNA sequence: TGTGCCAGCAGGGAGATCGCAGATACGCAGTATTTT. This codes for CASREIADTQYF.

The chain combines TRBV6-1 with TRBJ2-2; D perhaps matches TRBD2 (6 bases). This CDR3 has 14 amino acids. V lost 6 bases and J lost 3, with 11 bases in between. Germline values: CDR1 MNHNS, CDR2 SASEGT. The CDR3 DNA reads TGTGCCAGCAGGGGGGGTATAGACACCGGGGAGCTGTTTTTT. Translating gives CASRGGIDTGELFF.

This chain joins TRBV5-4 and TRBJ2-5; 13 nucleotides align to TRBD2. CDR1 SGHNT and CDR2 YYREEE come from the germline V gene (reference sequence). V dropped 4 bases and J dropped 5; count of bases not matched to a gene: 8. This CDR3 contains 16 residues. The CDR3 sequence: CASSLTSGGSGETQYF. The DNA for the CDR3 is TGTGCCAGCAGCCTGACTAGCGGGGGGTCAGGGGAGACCCAGTACTTC.

The rearrangement uses TRBV7-9 and TRBJ1-1; weak D call: TRBD1 (6 bases). V lost 5 bases to trimming and J lost 7 bases, with 11 bases between them. Germline CDR1 is SEHNR and CDR2 is FQNEAQ (reference sequence). The CDR3 length is 12 residues. The DNA for the CDR3 is TGTGCCAGCAGCCCAACAGGGTTTGAAGCTTTCTTT. Residues: CASSPTGFEAFF.